This T cell receptor beta chain was retrieved from a study of cytomegalovirus exposure and HLA in healthy donors. Study-level points and caveats: High sensitivity and specificity were reportedly achieved when the classifier diagnosed cytomegalovirus status.

Here immunoSEQ multiplex PCR was the method, and the copy in TCRdb shows in-frame clones only, minus some. The table records more than 200,000 clones, roughly 84% of them present only once. With regard to this clone: The antigen is undetermined.

This TCR was sampled from a man between 18 and 29 years old in good health and CMV-seropositive. Input material: PBMCs.

CDR3 nucleotides: TGTGCCAGCAGCCAACTGGGGGGGCCCATGTTCAGCACAGATACGCAGTATTTT. The encoded protein is CASSQLGGPMFSTDTQYF. The chain couples TRBV4-2 to TRBJ2-3, with D maybe TRBD2 (7 bases). The CDR3 consists of 18 residues. Deletions cut 2 bases from V and 0 bases from J, with 18 bases between. CDR1 is LGHNA and CDR2 is YNFKEQ in the germline V gene.